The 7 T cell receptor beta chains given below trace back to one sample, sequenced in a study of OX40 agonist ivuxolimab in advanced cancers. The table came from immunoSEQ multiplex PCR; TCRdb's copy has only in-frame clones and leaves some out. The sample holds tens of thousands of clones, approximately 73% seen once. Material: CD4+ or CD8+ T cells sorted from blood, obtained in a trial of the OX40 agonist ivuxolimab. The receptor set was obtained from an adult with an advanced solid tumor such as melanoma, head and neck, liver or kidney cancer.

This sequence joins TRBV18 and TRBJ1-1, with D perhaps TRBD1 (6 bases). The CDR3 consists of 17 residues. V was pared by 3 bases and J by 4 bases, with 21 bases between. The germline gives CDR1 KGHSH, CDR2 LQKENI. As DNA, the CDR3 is TGTGCCAGCTCACCCAGTTTTGAAAGGAAACAGGGCACTGAAGCTTTCTTT. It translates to CASSPSFERKQGTEAFF.

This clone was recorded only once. This CDR3 reads CASSYGSFNEKLFF. As DNA, the CDR3 is TGTGCCAGCAGTTACGGCAGTTTTAATGAAAAACTGTTTTTT. This sequence joins TRBV6-5 and TRBJ1-4, with D hard to call. This CDR3 contains 14 residues. V was trimmed by 2 bases and J by 4 bases, leaving 8 bases between them. Per germline, CDR1 MNHEY and CDR2 SVGAGI.

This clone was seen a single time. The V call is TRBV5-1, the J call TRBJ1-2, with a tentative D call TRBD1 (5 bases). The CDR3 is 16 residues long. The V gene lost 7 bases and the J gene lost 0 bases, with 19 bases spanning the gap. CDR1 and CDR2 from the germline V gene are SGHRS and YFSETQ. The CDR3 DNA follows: TGCGCCAGCTCAGACCAGGGAAATCCTTCTAACTATGGCTACACCTTC. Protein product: CASSDQGNPSNYGYTF.

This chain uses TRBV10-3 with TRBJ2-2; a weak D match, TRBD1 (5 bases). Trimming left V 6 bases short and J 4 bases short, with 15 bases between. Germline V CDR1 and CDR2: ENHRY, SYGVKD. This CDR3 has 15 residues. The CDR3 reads CAIRETERGTGELFF. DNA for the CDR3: TGTGCCATCAGGGAGACAGAAAGGGGCACCGGGGAGCTGTTTTTT.

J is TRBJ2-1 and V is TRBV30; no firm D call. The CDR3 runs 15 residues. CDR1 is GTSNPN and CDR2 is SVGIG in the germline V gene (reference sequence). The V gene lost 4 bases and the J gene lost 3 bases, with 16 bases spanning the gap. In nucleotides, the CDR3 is TGTGCCTGGACTGACCCCAGCCTATGCTACAATGAGCAGTTCTTC. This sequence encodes CAWTDPSLCYNEQFF.

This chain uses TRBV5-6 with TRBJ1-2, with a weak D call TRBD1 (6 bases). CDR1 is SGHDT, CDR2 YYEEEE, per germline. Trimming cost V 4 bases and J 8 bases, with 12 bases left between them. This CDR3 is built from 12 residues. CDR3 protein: CASSRPGQGYTF. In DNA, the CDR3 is TGTGCCAGCAGCCGACCCGGACAGGGCTACACCTTC.

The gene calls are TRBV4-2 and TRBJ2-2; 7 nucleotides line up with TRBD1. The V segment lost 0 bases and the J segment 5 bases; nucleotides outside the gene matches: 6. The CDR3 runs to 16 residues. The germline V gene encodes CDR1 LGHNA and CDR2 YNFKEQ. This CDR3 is CASSQDAGTDTGELFF. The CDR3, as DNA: TGTGCCAGCAGCCAAGATGCCGGGACAGATACCGGGGAGCTGTTTTTT.